The 9 T cell receptor beta chains below all came from one sample that was sequenced in a study of human T cells and chemical hapten exposure. TCRdb independently ran MiXCR on the RACE reads; one entry per CDR3 protein. The sample holds more than 55,000 distinct CDR3 sequences, about 11% seen once. Time point noted: pre-sensitization, week 0. Sample treatment: therapeutic diphenylcyclopropenone sensitization with weekly scalp DPC. The source was whole blood, collected in connection with sensitization to the hapten diphenylcyclopropenone (DPC). All receptors come from a woman aged 35 to 49 with alopecia areata. Some clones in this sample may be carry-over from other donors' samples.

The chain employs TRBV10-2 and TRBJ2-7; TRBD1 matches 8 bases. The germline gives CDR1 WSHSY, CDR2 SAAADI. CDR3 length: 15 amino acids. V lost 4 bases to trimming and J lost 5 bases; unmatched junction nucleotides: 10. CDR3 protein: CASSVGHRGSNEQYF. CDR3 DNA: TGCGCCAGCAGTGTAGGGCACAGGGGGTCAAACGAGCAGTACTTC.

This clonotype was detected ten times or more. This chain joins TRBV6-5 and TRBJ2-7; D assignment may be TRBD1 or TRBD2 (5 bases each). V lost 6 bases to trimming and J lost 3 bases, with 12 bases between them. The germline V gene has CDR1 MNHEY and CDR2 SVGAGI. The CDR3 spans 13 residues. The DNA for the CDR3 is TGTGCCAGCAGGGGGGACCGCCGCTACGAGCAGTACTTC. Its translation: CASRGDRRYEQYF.

A note on this clonotype: Sequence at one end of the junction differs from germline and may be a read error. The rearrangement uses TRBV29-1 and TRBJ2-1; no reliable D call. Germline lookup yields CDR1 SQVTM and CDR2 ANQGSEA. This CDR3 spans 14 amino acids. DNA of the CDR3: TGCAGCGTCGAAGACTCCCCCGGTGTGGGTGAGCAGTTCTTC. Translation gives CSVEDSPGVGEQFF.

Many counts were recorded for this clonotype. The chain joins TRBV6-5 to TRBJ1-2, with 10 bases lining up with TRBD1. The germline V gene encodes CDR1 MNHEY and CDR2 SVGAGI. V was pared by 2 bases and J by 8 bases, with 5 bases of the junction left unmatched. CDR3 length: 14 residues. The CDR3 DNA reads as TGTGCCAGCAGTTACCGGGACAGGGGTGGCGGCTACACCTTC. As protein: CASSYRDRGGGYTF.

This clonotype showed up just a few times. The V gene is TRBV9, the J gene TRBJ1-4; D perhaps matches TRBD1 (5 bases). This CDR3 is 14 amino acids long. CDR1 and CDR2 (germline): SGDLS, YYNGEE. Trimming took off 2 bases at V and 4 bases at J, with 9 bases between the two ends. The chain's CDR3 is CASSVGQVNEKLFF. The CDR3 DNA is TGTGCCAGCAGCGTGGGGCAGGTTAATGAAAAACTGTTTTTT.

The chain has TRBV4-1 and TRBJ2-5; 10 bases agree with TRBD1. Trimming cost V 2 bases and J 5 bases; bases outside gene matches: 8. The CDR3 runs to 16 residues. Germline loops: CDR1 MGHRA, CDR2 YSYEKL. In DNA form, the CDR3 reads TGCGCCAGCAGCCAATTGGGACAGGGGAGTCGCGAGACCCAGTACTTC. Its translation: CASSQLGQGSRETQYF.

This clonotype was observed many times. This rearrangement joins TRBV4-2 to TRBJ2-7; TRBD2 matches at 8 bases. Germline CDR1 and CDR2: LGHNA and YNFKEQ. This CDR3 spans 18 amino acids. Unmatched junction bases numbered 14, after V lost 4 bases and J lost 0 bases. CDR3 residues: CASSRIPPGRGISYEQYF. Here the CDR3 DNA reads TGTGCCAGCAGCCGCATACCCCCCGGGAGGGGCATCTCCTACGAGCAGTACTTC.

The table lists this clonotype with a few counts. The V and J genes are TRBV27 and TRBJ2-7; D gene uncertain. CDR1 MNHEY and CDR2 SMNVEV come from the germline V gene (reference sequence). Trimming pared 8 bases from V and 3 bases from J, leaving 14 bases between. CDR3 length equals 13 residues. The CDR3 DNA reads TGTGCCAGCGCCCTAGGTAGGGACTACGAGCAGTACTTC. Amino acids: CASALGRDYEQYF.

Only a few counts were recorded for this clonotype. V usage is TRBV12-5 and J usage is TRBJ2-1, with TRBD2 identical over 7 bases. CDR1 is LGHNT and CDR2 is FRNRAP in the germline V gene. The CDR3 runs to 16 residues. Trimming cost V 0 bases and J 9 bases; bases outside gene matches: 11. The CDR3 nucleotides are TGTGCTAGTGGTTTGGTACGTGGGAGGGCCCTCGTTGAGCAGTTCTTC. Protein product: CASGLVRGRALVEQFF.